These 32 T cell receptor beta chains were sequenced from one sample in a study of CD4 T cells in relation to SARS-CoV-2 and coronaviruses. Sequencing was performed with immunoSEQ multiplex PCR; in TCRdb, only in-frame clones are kept and a portion is missing. The sample records 18,000 or so clones, about 70% being singletons. These TCRs' antigens remain unknown. Unexposed donor CD4+ T cells date from about 2011-2018, before the COVID-19 pandemic. CD4+ T cells were isolated from the cells after more than 8 days of culture. Sequencing was performed on CD4+ T cells from PBMCs, cultured in vitro. These receptors came from a human donor in good health.

This chain connects TRBV9 to TRBJ2-5, with D unclear. V shed 4 bases and J shed 0 bases, with 4 bases lying between them. The CDR3 sequence is 12 residues long. Germline V gene sequence: CDR1 SGDLS, CDR2 YYNGEE. In nucleotides, the CDR3 is TGTGCCAGCAGCCCCCACCAAGAGACCCAGTACTTC. Its protein is CASSPHQETQYF.

This clone has a handful of counts. V is TRBV29-1 and J is TRBJ1-4, with 7 bases identical to TRBD1. The germline CDR1 and CDR2 sequences are SQVTM and ANQGSEA. The CDR3 totals 14 residues. V dropped 5 bases and J dropped 3; count of bases not matched to a gene: 6. The CDR3 DNA reads TGCAGCGTTCTGCCGGGACAGTCTAATGAAAAACTGTTTTTT. It translates to CSVLPGQSNEKLFF.

This clone came up a few times. This chain uses TRBV18 with TRBJ2-7, with a tentative D call TRBD1 (6 bases). The CDR3 contains 14 residues. Germline lookup yields CDR1 KGHSH and CDR2 LQKENI. V was shortened by 0 bases and J by 3 bases, with 9 bases between the two germline ends. CDR3 nucleotide sequence: TGTGCCAGCTCACCACCCTCAGGGGACTACGAGCAGTACTTC. Encoded protein: CASSPPSGDYEQYF.

The rearrangement joins TRBV19 to TRBJ2-5; no firm D call. V was clipped by 3 bases and J by 2 bases, with 1 base between them. Germline CDR1 and CDR2: LNHDA and SQIVND (reference sequence). The CDR3 runs to 11 residues. The CDR3 sequence is CASSIQETQYF. The DNA of the CDR3 is TGTGCCAGTAGTATTCAAGAGACCCAGTACTTC.

The chain couples TRBV14 to TRBJ2-3; weak D call: TRBD1 (5 bases). Looked up from germline, CDR1 is SGHDN and CDR2 is FVKESK. The V end lost 1 base, the J end lost 1 base, and 9 bases lay between the germline ends. This CDR3 region has 15 residues. As DNA, the CDR3 is TGTGCCAGCAGCCAAGGGACACCAGGCACAGATACGCAGTATTTT. This gives the protein CASSQGTPGTDTQYF.

This clone appeared once. The chain links TRBV30 to TRBJ2-6; D is ambiguous. The CDR3 has 14 amino acids. CDR1 GTSNPN and CDR2 SVGIG come from the germline V gene (reference sequence). V dropped 2 bases and J dropped 0 bases, with 5 bases sitting between them. CDR3 in amino acids: CAWSKSSGANVLTF. The CDR3 DNA reads as TGTGCCTGGAGTAAAAGCTCTGGGGCCAACGTCCTGACTTTC.

The chain uses TRBV6-5 and TRBJ1-1; D gene ambiguous. CDR1 is MNHEY, CDR2 SVGAGI, per germline. The CDR3 is 13 amino acids. V dropped 2 bases and J dropped 1 base, with 5 bases sitting between them. Here the CDR3 reads CASSYPGNTEAFF. The CDR3 bases are TGTGCCAGCAGTTACCCGGGGAACACTGAAGCTTTCTTT.

The chain carries TRBV28 and TRBJ1-6; D is perhaps TRBD1 (6 bases). The germline CDR1 and CDR2 sequences are MDHEN and SYDVKM. The V gene lost 6 bases and the J gene lost 7 bases, with 16 bases spanning the gap. This CDR3 is built from 15 residues. CDR3 nucleotides: TGTGCCAGCAGGAGGGCAGGGGCGGGAAATTCACCCCTCCACTTT. The encoded protein is CASRRAGAGNSPLHF.

The V call is TRBV15, the J call TRBJ1-5; D is ambiguous. This CDR3 region has 13 residues. V dropped 0 bases and J dropped 10 bases, with 10 bases sitting between them. Germline CDR1 is LNHNV and CDR2 is YYDKDF (reference sequence). The CDR3 DNA follows: TGTGCCACCAGCAGAGACCAGAAAGGACCCCAGCATTTT. As protein: CATSRDQKGPQHF. Using reference TRBV15 and TRBJ1-5 for the parts outside the CDR3, the full variable domain is DAMVIQNPRYQVTQFGKPVTLSCSQTLNHNVMYWYQQKSSQAPKLLFHYYDKDFNNEADTPDNFQSRRPNTSFCFLDIRSPGLGDTAMYLCATSRDQKGPQHFGDGTRLSIL.

The genes are TRBV5-6 and TRBJ1-4, with D possibly being TRBD1 (5 bases). Trimming cost V 2 bases and J 5 bases, with 10 bases left between them. CDR3 size: 14 residues. The germline V gene encodes CDR1 SGHDT and CDR2 YYEEEE. CDR3: CASSFGGMNEKLFF. In DNA form, the CDR3 reads TGTGCCAGCAGCTTCGGGGGTATGAATGAAAAACTGTTTTTT.

The CDR3 coding sequence is TGCGCCAGCGGGGGGGAGACCCAGTACTTC. Amino acids: CASGGETQYF. The chain joins TRBV5-1 to TRBJ2-5, with D maybe TRBD2 (6 bases). Germline CDR1 is SGHRS and CDR2 is YFSETQ. This CDR3 region has 10 residues. The V and J ends lost 7 bases and 5 bases respectively, with 6 bases between them.

The chain couples TRBV28 to TRBJ1-4; 7 nucleotides align to TRBD1. Germline V lookup: CDR1 MDHEN, CDR2 SYDVKM. J lost 8 bases, V lost 6 bases, and 15 bases had no gene match. This CDR3 contains 16 residues. This CDR3 is CASSSGTGAQKEKLFF. The CDR3, as DNA: TGTGCCAGCAGCTCCGGAACAGGGGCGCAGAAGGAAAAACTGTTTTTT.

The chain uses TRBV30 and TRBJ2-7; TRBD2 might be the D (5 bases). V dropped 2 bases and J dropped 2 bases, with 7 bases sitting between them. The germline gives CDR1 GTSNPN, CDR2 SVGIG (reference sequence). CDR3 length equals 12 residues. The CDR3 coding sequence is TGTGCCTGGAGTTCACTAGCCTACGAGCAGTACTTC. It yields the protein CAWSSLAYEQYF.

CDR3 bases: TGTGCCAGCAGTGACACCGGGGTTGGAGATACGCAGTATTTT. Protein: CASSDTGVGDTQYF. The V and J genes are TRBV6-4 and TRBJ2-3; TRBD2 is a possible D gene (5 bases). Trimming took off 2 bases at V and 5 bases at J, with 11 bases between the two ends. The germline gives CDR1 MRHNA, CDR2 SNTAGT. This CDR3 has 14 amino acids.

V is TRBV6-4 and J is TRBJ1-1; no firm D call. The CDR3 loop spans 14 amino acids. The V and J ends lost 4 bases and 1 base respectively, with 10 bases between them. Looked up from germline, CDR1 is MRHNA and CDR2 is SNTAGT. The CDR3 spells CASSVGFGNTEAFF. In nucleotides, the CDR3 is TGTGCCAGCAGTGTGGGGTTTGGGAACACTGAAGCTTTCTTT.

A note on this clone: A junction boundary mismatches the germline segment, possibly from a read error. CDR3 amino acids: CASGVGSLREETQYF. The CDR3 coding sequence is TGTGCCAGCGGCGTAGGATCCTTGAGAGAAGAGACCCAGTACTTC. The chain is built from TRBV9 and TRBJ2-5; D gene uncertain. The length of the CDR3 is 15 residues. Germline V CDR1 and CDR2: SGDLS, YYNGEE.

The table lists this clone with a count of one. The J gene is TRBJ2-7, the V gene TRBV7-9; D ambiguous. The CDR3 extends over 12 amino acids. Trimming pared 5 bases from V and 7 bases from J, leaving 12 bases between. Germline CDR1 is SEHNR and CDR2 is FQNEAQ (reference sequence). In DNA, the CDR3 is TGTGCCAGCAGCACACTCGAGGATGAGCAGTACTTC. Protein product: CASSTLEDEQYF. The full variable domain, completed using reference TRBV7-9 and TRBJ2-7, is DTGVSQNPRHKITKRGQNVTFRCDPISEHNRLYWYRQTLGQGPEFLTYFQNEAQLEKSRLLSDRFSAERPKGSFSTLEIQRTEQGDSAMYLCASSTLEDEQYFGPGTRLTVT.

The chain joins TRBV9 to TRBJ1-1; D gene uncertain. Trimming cost V 0 bases and J 11 bases, with 17 bases left between them. This CDR3 comprises 14 residues. Germline values: CDR1 SGDLS, CDR2 YYNGEE. The CDR3 DNA reads TGTGCCAGCAGCGTAGCTAGAGGGCCCGTAGGGGCTTTCTTT. Protein product: CASSVARGPVGAFF.

J is TRBJ2-3 and V is TRBV2; unclear D gene. Germline assignment: CDR1 SNHLY and CDR2 FYNNEI. This CDR3 region has 13 residues. Trimming stripped 7 bases from V and 0 bases from J, with 8 bases between. The CDR3 protein is CASNTYSTDTQYF. The CDR3 nucleotides read TGTGCCAGCAATACTTACAGCACAGATACGCAGTATTTT.

The rearrangement links TRBV19 to TRBJ1-6, with no clear D. The CDR3 consists of 13 residues. Trimming cost V 3 bases and J 14 bases, with 14 bases left between them. CDR1 is LNHDA, CDR2 SQIVND, per germline (reference sequence). The CDR3 loop is CASSIGPAPALHF. Here the CDR3 DNA reads TGTGCCAGTAGTATCGGGCCCGCTCCGGCCCTCCACTTT.

The chain is built from TRBV9 and TRBJ1-1; D not certain. CDR1 is SGDLS, CDR2 YYNGEE, per germline. Trimming shortened V by 0 bases and J by 9 bases, and 12 bases separated the two germline ends. The CDR3 sequence is 13 residues long. CDR3 coding DNA: TGTGCCAGCAGCGTAGCGGACCGTTCCCAAGCTTTCTTT. Translating gives CASSVADRSQAFF.

In its sample, this clone was seen a few times. The chain joins TRBV4-2 to TRBJ2-7; 8 positions match TRBD2. This CDR3 has 18 amino acids. J was trimmed by 0 bases and V by 3 bases; bases with no gene match: 13. Germline-derived CDR1 and CDR2 are LGHNA and YNFKEQ. The CDR3 loop is CASSHGSQGGRYSYEQYF. DNA for the CDR3: TGTGCCAGCAGCCACGGAAGTCAGGGCGGGAGGTACTCCTACGAGCAGTACTTC.

The rearrangement uses TRBV3-1 (or the pseudogene TRBV3-2) and TRBJ1-5; TRBD1 is a possible D gene (6 bases). CDR3 length: 18 amino acids. Trimming stripped 0 bases from V and 0 bases from J, with 15 bases between. Germline values: CDR1 LGHDT, CDR2 YNNKEL (reference sequence). The CDR3 reads CASSQDPLGQDSNQPQHF. DNA for the CDR3: TGTGCCAGCAGCCAAGATCCATTGGGACAAGATAGCAATCAGCCCCAGCATTTT.

The chain carries TRBV2 and TRBJ2-6, with 7 bases identical to TRBD1. Unmatched junction bases numbered 7, after V lost 6 bases and J lost 2 bases. The germline V gene has CDR1 SNHLY and CDR2 FYNNEI. This CDR3 is built from 16 residues. CDR3 in amino acids: CASSQSDRAGANVLTF. CDR3 nucleotide sequence: TGTGCCAGCAGCCAATCAGACAGGGCTGGGGCCAACGTCCTGACTTTC.

This clone showed up just a few times. The V gene is TRBV7-8, the J gene TRBJ2-2; D is unclear. Germline assignment: CDR1 SGHVS and CDR2 FQNEAQ. This CDR3 has 12 amino acids. V shed 3 bases and J shed 7 bases, with 6 bases lying between them. CDR3 in DNA: TGTGCCAGCAGCTTGAATATCGGGGAGCTGTTTTTT. It yields the protein CASSLNIGELFF.

The genes are TRBV5-1 and TRBJ2-1, with a possible D match to TRBD2 (6 bases). CDR1 and CDR2 (germline): SGHRS, YFSETQ. V was pared by 0 bases and J by 3 bases, with 10 bases between. The CDR3 is made up of 15 amino acids. The CDR3 bases are TGCGCCAGCAGCTTGGTAGCGGAGGTCTACAATGAGCAGTTCTTC. Translated: CASSLVAEVYNEQFF. The full variable domain, in which reference TRBV5-1 and TRBJ2-1 provide the parts outside the CDR3, is KAGVTQTPRYLIKTRGQQVTLSCSPISGHRSVSWYQQTPGQGLQFLFEYFSETQRNKGNFPGRFSGRQFSNSRSEMNVSTLELGDSALYLCASSLVAEVYNEQFFGPGTRLTVL.

The chain links TRBV30 to TRBJ2-1, with 7 bases identical to TRBD2. The V gene end was trimmed by 0 bases and the J gene end by 8 bases; junction bases not matched to a gene: 10. The CDR3 length is 15 residues. From germline, CDR1 is GTSNPN and CDR2 SVGIG (reference sequence). CDR3 in amino acids: CAWSVTGRPRDEQFF. CDR3 DNA: TGTGCCTGGAGTGTAACCGGGAGGCCTCGCGATGAGCAGTTCTTC.

This rearrangement joins TRBV5-1 to TRBJ2-7; the D is unclear. CDR1 is SGHRS, CDR2 YFSETQ, per germline. The CDR3 has 16 residues. V lost 4 bases and J lost 2, with 19 bases in between. The CDR3 reads CASSKLSGQPTYEQYF. The CDR3 DNA sequence: TGCGCCAGCAGCAAACTAAGTGGGCAGCCGACCTACGAGCAGTACTTC. The whole variable domain, remainder taken from reference TRBV5-1 and TRBJ2-7, is KAGVTQTPRYLIKTRGQQVTLSCSPISGHRSVSWYQQTPGQGLQFLFEYFSETQRNKGNFPGRFSGRQFSNSRSEMNVSTLELGDSALYLCASSKLSGQPTYEQYFGPGTRLTVT.

The chain has TRBV6-5 and TRBJ1-1; no clear D. The CDR3 extends over 10 amino acids. Trimming stripped 7 bases from V and 5 bases from J, with 5 bases between. Germline values: CDR1 MNHEY, CDR2 SVGAGI. The CDR3 spells CASKMTEAFF. CDR3 in DNA: TGTGCCAGCAAAATGACTGAAGCTTTCTTT.

This clone was detected only once. V is TRBV27 and J is TRBJ1-2; 7 bases fit TRBD1. The ends lost 2 bases at V and 6 bases at J; junction bases unmatched: 9. Germline lookup yields CDR1 MNHEY and CDR2 SMNVEV (reference sequence). The CDR3 loop spans 15 amino acids. The CDR3 loop reads CASSLVGTDHHGYTF. In nucleotides, the CDR3 is TGTGCCAGCAGTTTAGTAGGGACAGACCACCATGGCTACACCTTC.

This chain links TRBV11-2 with TRBJ2-2; D possibly corresponds to TRBD2 (7 bases). V was trimmed by 8 bases and J by 6 bases, leaving 16 bases between them. CDR3 size: 14 residues. The V gene's germline CDR1 is SGHAT and CDR2 FQNNGV. The CDR3 sequence is CASGPGGQAGELFF. CDR3 DNA sequence: TGTGCCAGCGGACCCGGGGGGCAAGCCGGGGAGCTGTTTTTT.

This sequence joins TRBV11-3 and TRBJ2-7; TRBD1 matches at 10 bases. J gave up 6 bases and V 5 bases, and 4 bases lay outside the gene matches. Germline V lookup: CDR1 SGHNT, CDR2 YENEEA. The CDR3 loop spans 13 amino acids. The CDR3 DNA reads TGTGCCAGCAGCCCCCGGACAGGGGGCGAGCAGTACTTC. It encodes CASSPRTGGEQYF.